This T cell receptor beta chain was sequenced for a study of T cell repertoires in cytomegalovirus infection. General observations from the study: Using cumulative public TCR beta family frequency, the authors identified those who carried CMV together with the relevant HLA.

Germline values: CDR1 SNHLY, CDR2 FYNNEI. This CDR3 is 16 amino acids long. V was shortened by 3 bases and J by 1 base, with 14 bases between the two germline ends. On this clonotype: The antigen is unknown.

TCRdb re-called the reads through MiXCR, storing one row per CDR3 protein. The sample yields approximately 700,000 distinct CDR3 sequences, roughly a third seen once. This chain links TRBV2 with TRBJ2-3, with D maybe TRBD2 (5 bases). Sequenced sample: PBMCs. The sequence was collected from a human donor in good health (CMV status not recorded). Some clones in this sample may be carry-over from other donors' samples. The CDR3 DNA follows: TGTGCCAGCAGTGATCCCGCGGAGGTACGCACAGATACGCAGTATTTT. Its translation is CASSDPAEVRTDTQYF.